This record looks at one T cell receptor beta chain sequence and its context. These data originate in a study of control samples from healthy donors and cancer patients. V was trimmed by 0 bases and J by 7 bases, leaving 10 bases between them. Per the germline V gene, CDR1 is SGDLS and CDR2 is YYNGEE. The CDR3 contains 13 residues. Repertoires were generated with immunoSEQ multiplex PCR, while TCRdb's copy carries only in-frame clones and drops some. The repertoire holds some 77,000 clones, with about 89% as singletons. The chain links TRBV9 to TRBJ1-2; D might be TRBD1 (5 bases). The sequenced material came from blood. The sequence was collected from an older woman in good health. The DNA for the CDR3 is TGTGCCAGCAGCGTAGCCACCGGGGGTGGCTACACCTTC. Translated, it gives CASSVATGGGYTF.